A single sample is the source of the 11 T cell receptor beta chains below, sequenced in a study of T cell repertoires in cytomegalovirus infection. Antigens of these TCRs are unknown. TCRdb re-analysed the reads in MiXCR, keeping a single row per CDR3 protein. The table shows over 100,000 distinct CDR3 sequences, with around 10% occurring only once. Sequences were obtained from PBMCs, sequenced either directly or after in vitro stimulation (not recorded which). The receptor set was obtained from a human donor in good health (CMV status not recorded). Some clones in this sample may be carry-over from other donors' samples.

The V call is TRBV5-6, the J call TRBJ1-1; D is ambiguous. Trimming took 4 bases from V and 1 from J, leaving 8 bases between them. The CDR3 contains 13 residues. The germline V gene has CDR1 SGHDT and CDR2 YYEEEE. The CDR3 nucleotides read TGTGCCAGCAGCCACAGACCGAACACTGAAGCTTTCTTT. It specifies CASSHRPNTEAFF.

The chain uses TRBV5-4 and TRBJ2-2, with TRBD2 identical over 14 bases. Germline loops: CDR1 SGHNT, CDR2 YYREEE (reference sequence). The V gene end was trimmed by 4 bases and the J gene end by 7 bases; junction bases not matched to a gene: 9. This CDR3 is 17 amino acids long. CDR3 sequence (DNA): TGTGCCAGCAGCCGACCGGGGACTAGCGGGAGTGGCGGGGAGCTGTTTTTT. Its translation is CASSRPGTSGSGGELFF.

At least ten counts were recorded for this clonotype. The chain joins TRBV28 to TRBJ1-2; TRBD1 matches at 9 bases. V trimming: 1 base; J trimming: 6 bases; junction bases outside the gene matches: 3. The germline V gene encodes CDR1 MDHEN and CDR2 SYDVKM. CDR3 length: 14 residues. The CDR3 region has the DNA TGTGCCAGCAGTTTATACAGGGGGCCAGATGGCTACACCTTC. Amino acid sequence: CASSLYRGPDGYTF.

V gene TRBV6-5 combines with J gene TRBJ1-1; no reliable D call. The length of the CDR3 is 13 residues. Deletions cut 2 bases from V and 0 bases from J, with 4 bases between. CDR1 MNHEY and CDR2 SVGAGI come from the germline V gene. The DNA of the CDR3 is TGTGCCAGCAGTTACAGGTTGAACACTGAAGCTTTCTTT. The encoded protein is CASSYRLNTEAFF.

This clonotype turned up a few times. This rearrangement joins TRBV20-1 to TRBJ1-1; TRBD1 agrees at 9 bases. This CDR3 contains 14 residues. CDR1 is DFQATT and CDR2 is SNEGSKA in the germline V gene (reference sequence). The V and J ends lost 5 bases and 5 bases, in that order; junction bases with no gene match: 9. The CDR3 is CSADRQGGYTEAFF. CDR3 nucleotides: TGCAGTGCTGATCGACAGGGGGGTTATACTGAAGCTTTCTTT.

This clonotype was counted ten times or more. The V gene is TRBV24-1, the J gene TRBJ2-1; possibly TRBD2 for D (6 bases). Germline V gene lookup returns CDR1 KGHDR and CDR2 SFDVKD. The CDR3 contains 16 residues. V lost 3 bases to trimming and J lost 8 bases, with 19 bases between them. CDR3 nucleotides: TGTGCCACCAGTGATCCCGGGACTCTAGTGAGCGATGAGCAGTTCTTC. It specifies CATSDPGTLVSDEQFF.

CDR3 residues: CATSSGRRRQYF. In DNA, the CDR3 is TGTGCCACCTCTAGCGGGAGGCGCCGGCAGTACTTC. The rearrangement joins TRBV19 to TRBJ2-7; TRBD2 agrees at 11 bases. Germline V gives CDR1 LNHDA, CDR2 SQIVND (reference sequence). There are 12 residues in the CDR3. J was trimmed by 9 bases and V by 10 bases; bases with no gene match: 8. Filled out from reference TRBV19 and TRBJ2-7, the complete variable domain reads DGGITQSPKYLFRKEGQNVTLSCEQNLNHDAMYWYRQDPGQGLRLIYYSQIVNDFQKGDIAEGYSVSREKKESFPLTVTSAQKNPTAFYLCATSSGRRRQYFGPGTRLTVT.

This clonotype was detected only a few times. The J gene is TRBJ2-1, the V gene TRBV27, with D hard to call. Germline V gene data show CDR1 as MNHEY and CDR2 as SMNVEV (reference sequence). V dropped 3 bases and J dropped 8 bases, with 14 bases sitting between them. The CDR3 runs 14 residues. The CDR3 is CASSFGGRLDEQFF. The CDR3 DNA is TGTGCCAGCAGTTTCGGTGGCCGCCTGGATGAGCAGTTCTTC.

The chain is built from TRBV20-1 and TRBJ2-1; 16 bases match TRBD2. V lost 6 bases to trimming and J lost 7 bases; unmatched junction nucleotides: 6. CDR1 and CDR2 from the germline V gene are DFQATT and SNEGSKA (reference sequence). The CDR3 runs 15 residues. CDR3: CSAGTSGRALNEQFF. DNA of the CDR3: TGCAGTGCCGGGACTAGCGGGAGGGCCCTGAATGAGCAGTTCTTC.

This clonotype was counted ten times or more. The CDR3 DNA sequence: TGTGCCAGCAGCTTAAGGTTTACAGGGGGCGCGGGCACTGAAGCTTTCTTT. It specifies CASSLRFTGGAGTEAFF. The gene calls are TRBV7-2 and TRBJ1-1; TRBD1 aligns across 9 bases. The junction had 11 bases not matched to a gene; V was cut back by 2 bases and J by 4 bases. Per germline, CDR1 SGHTA and CDR2 FQGNSA. This CDR3 region has 17 residues. The entire variable domain, with the rest obtained from reference TRBV7-2 and TRBJ1-1, is as follows: GAGVSQSPSNKVTEKGKDVELRCDPISGHTALYWYRQSLGQGLEFLIYFQGNSAPDKSGLPSDRFSAERTGGSVSTLTIQRTQQEDSAVYLCASSLRFTGGAGTEAFFGQGTRLTVV.

The V and J genes are TRBV10-3 and TRBJ2-7, with D perhaps matching TRBD2 (6 bases). With 3 bases removed from V and 0 bases from J, the gap between germline ends came to 9 bases. Germline loops: CDR1 ENHRY, CDR2 SYGVKD. The CDR3 contains 14 residues. The CDR3 loop reads CAISDPGSSYEQYF. CDR3 DNA: TGTGCCATCAGTGACCCCGGGAGCTCCTACGAGCAGTACTTC.